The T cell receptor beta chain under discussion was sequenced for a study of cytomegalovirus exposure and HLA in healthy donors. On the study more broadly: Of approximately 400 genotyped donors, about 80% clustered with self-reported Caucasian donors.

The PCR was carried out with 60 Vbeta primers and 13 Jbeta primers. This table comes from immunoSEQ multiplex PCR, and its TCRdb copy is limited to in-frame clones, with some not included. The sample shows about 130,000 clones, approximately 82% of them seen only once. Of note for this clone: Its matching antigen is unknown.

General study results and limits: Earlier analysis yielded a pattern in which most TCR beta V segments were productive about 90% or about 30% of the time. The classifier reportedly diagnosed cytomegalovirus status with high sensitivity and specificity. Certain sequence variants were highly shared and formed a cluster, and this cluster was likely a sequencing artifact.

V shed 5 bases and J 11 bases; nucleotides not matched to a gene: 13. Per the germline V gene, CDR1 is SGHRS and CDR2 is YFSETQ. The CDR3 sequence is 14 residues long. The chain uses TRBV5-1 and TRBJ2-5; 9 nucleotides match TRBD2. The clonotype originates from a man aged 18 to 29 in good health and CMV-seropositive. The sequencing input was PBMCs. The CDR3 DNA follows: TGCGCCAGCAGTCGGCTAGCGGGGACGTCAGAGCAGTACTTC. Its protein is CASSRLAGTSEQYF. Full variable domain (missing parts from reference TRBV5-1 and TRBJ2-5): KAGVTQTPRYLIKTRGQQVTLSCSPISGHRSVSWYQQTPGQGLQFLFEYFSETQRNKGNFPGRFSGRQFSNSRSEMNVSTLELGDSALYLCASSRLAGTSEQYFGPGTRLLVL.